The rows below give T cell receptor beta chains drawn from one sample of a study of early T cells in non-severe SARS-CoV-2 infection. TCRdb ran MiXCR on the 5' RACE reads and lists one entry per CDR3 protein. The sample includes 100,000 to 120,000 distinct CDR3 sequences, around an eighth of them seen just once. The specimen comprised whole blood, sampled at baseline. Every receptor here comes from an adult who was a healthcare worker with PCR-confirmed SARS-CoV-2 infection or an uninfected control (not recorded which). The CDR3 runs from the conserved cysteine through the conserved F or W.

J | V | CDR3
TRBJ2-1 | TRBV12-3/TRBV12-4 | CASTPRRVGAHNEQFF
TRBJ1-2 | TRBV5-1 | CASSAGPPNRNGYTF
TRBJ2-1 | TRBV7-2 | CASSFAYRDNEQFF
TRBJ1-6 | TRBV21-1 | CASSTRTGAHSPLHF
TRBJ1-6 | TRBV10-3 | CAISETRPGFYISPLHF
TRBJ1-2 | TRBV19 | CASSPGTPNYGYTF
TRBJ1-6 | TRBV7-9 | CASSGQESSYNSPLHF
TRBJ2-7 | TRBV6-5 | CASRDGYEQYF
TRBJ1-2 | TRBV6-5 | CASSLTQGFYGYTF
TRBJ2-4 | TRBV29-1 | CSVEELDSEYF
TRBJ1-6 | TRBV10-2 | CASRDRGNSYNSPLHF
TRBJ2-1 | TRBV13 | CASSLTGTASYNEQFF
TRBJ2-7 | TRBV27 | CASSSPDRRAYEQYF